This TCR beta chain originates from a study of shared clonotypes between healthy human individuals. Looked up from germline, CDR1 is SGHDT and CDR2 is YYEEEE. The CDR3 is 15 amino acids. V was clipped by 4 bases and J by 6 bases; unmatched bases: 7. The protocol was immunoSEQ multiplex PCR, while the TCRdb copy is restricted to in-frame clones and leaves out a portion. In the table there are 150,000 to 200,000 clones, about 66% of which are singletons. This receptor was identified in a man younger than 45 in good health. The chain is built from TRBV5-6 and TRBJ1-4, with 9 bases lining up with TRBD1. The sample was memory CD4+ T cells sorted from blood. Subset meaning: CD45RA-negative fraction. The CDR3 DNA reads TGTGCCAGCAGCCGCGACAGGGGGGTAGATGAAAAACTGTTTTTT. Residues: CASSRDRGVDEKLFF.